A selection of T cell receptor beta chains follows, all from one sample in a study of blood T cell repertoires in COVID-19. TCRdb's copy holds only in-frame clones and misses some; the assay was immunoSEQ multiplex PCR. The table shows about 180,000 clones, with around 86% occurring only once. Sequencing was done on a sample of peripheral blood. These receptor sequences come from a woman in her seventies with COVID-19, enrolled during active disease. The CDR3 runs from the conserved cysteine through the conserved F or W. D genes are given only for firm matches. Not every row has a clone size; where given, it reads once, few, many or a size class.

>TRBV5-6|TRBJ2-7|-|-
CASSFGSRQGEQYF
TGTGCCAGCAGCTTTGGTTCCAGGCAAGGCGAGCAGTACTTC
>TRBV12-3/TRBV12-4|TRBJ1-6|-|-
CASSLGYNSPLHF
TGTGCCAGCAGTCTCGGGTATAATTCACCCCTCCACTTT
>TRBV28|TRBJ2-1|-|-
CASIPGTIYNEQFF
TGTGCCAGCATTCCCGGGACAATCTACAATGAGCAGTTCTTC
>TRBV18|TRBJ1-1|-|TRBD1
CASSLGQGTEAFF
TGTGCCAGCTCACTCGGACAGGGCACTGAAGCTTTCTTT
>TRBV19|TRBJ1-2|-|TRBD1
CASREQGRYGYTF
TGTGCCAGTAGAGAACAGGGGCGCTATGGCTACACCTTC
>TRBV3-1/TRBV3-2|TRBJ2-1|-|-
CAGSPLWVPGEQFF
TGTGCCGGCAGCCCCCTCTGGGTACCGGGGGAGCAGTTCTTC
>TRBV19|TRBJ2-3|-|TRBD1
CASSPWDRSTDTQYF
TGTGCCAGTAGTCCTTGGGACAGAAGCACAGATACGCAGTATTTT
>TRBV10-3|TRBJ2-1|-|-
CATAELGYNEQFF
TGTGCCACCGCGGAGCTCGGTTACAATGAGCAGTTCTTC
>TRBV7-9|TRBJ1-1|few|-
CASSRNSGTEAFF
TGTGCCAGCAGCCGAAATTCAGGGACTGAAGCTTTCTTT
>TRBV15|TRBJ2-1|-|TRBD1
CATSRLPSGQGAGEQFF
TGTGCCACCAGCAGATTACCCTCGGGACAGGGGGCAGGGGAGCAGTTCTTC
>TRBV11-2|TRBJ2-7|-|TRBD1
CATTGVSYEQYF
TGTGCTACCACAGGGGTGTCCTACGAGCAGTACTTC
>TRBV5-4|TRBJ2-2|-|TRBD2
CASSPLGGGTNTGELFF
TGTGCCAGCAGCCCCCTTGGGGGGGGAACTAACACCGGGGAGCTGTTTTTT
>TRBV5-1|TRBJ2-7|few|TRBD1
CASSLDGTGYRPYEQYF
TGCGCCAGCAGCTTGGACGGGACAGGTTACAGACCCTACGAGCAGTACTTC